The 13 T cell receptor beta chains below were found in one sample sequenced in a study of shared clonotypes between healthy human individuals. Profiling relied on immunoSEQ multiplex PCR, and the TCRdb table lists in-frame clones only, not all of them. The sample lists 1.6 million or so clones; around 95% were seen once. The sequenced sample consisted of naive CD4+ T cells sorted from blood. This sample's subset: CD45RA+ positively selected. These TCRs come from a man aged 25 to 45 in good health.

V and J are TRBV19 and TRBJ1-4, with D possibly TRBD1 on 6 matching bases. The CDR3 is 16 residues long. V was shortened by 3 bases and J by 6 bases, with 17 bases between the two germline ends. The germline CDR1 and CDR2 sequences are LNHDA and SQIVND (reference sequence). The CDR3 bases are TGTGCCAGTAGTATTCGACGGACACAGGGCGATGAAAAACTGTTTTTT. This sequence encodes CASSIRRTQGDEKLFF.

The chain couples TRBV5-1 to TRBJ1-2; 10 bases are shared with TRBD1. Germline trimming cut 3 bases from V and 7 bases from J; bases unmatched to any gene: 12. Germline V gene data show CDR1 as SGHRS and CDR2 as YFSETQ. The CDR3 length is 16 residues. This CDR3 reads CASSSSPTGQGSGYTF. CDR3 in DNA: TGCGCCAGCAGCTCAAGCCCTACGGGACAGGGGTCTGGCTACACCTTC.

This chain joins TRBV10-3 and TRBJ2-3; TRBD2 might be the D (6 bases). Trimming cost V 4 bases and J 2 bases, with 7 bases left between them. Per the germline V gene, CDR1 is ENHRY and CDR2 is SYGVKD. The CDR3 covers 13 residues. CDR3 loop: CAISGRVTDTQYF. In DNA form, the CDR3 reads TGTGCCATCAGTGGGAGGGTCACAGATACGCAGTATTTT.

This clone was picked up one time. J is TRBJ2-2 and V is TRBV19; possible D gene TRBD1, 5 bases. The CDR3 is 15 amino acids. V was shortened by 5 bases and J by 0 bases, with 10 bases between the two germline ends. CDR1 and CDR2 (germline): LNHDA, SQIVND (reference sequence). The CDR3 loop is CASSLGRSNTGELFF. CDR3 DNA sequence: TGTGCCAGTAGTCTGGGGCGATCGAACACCGGGGAGCTGTTTTTT.

The rearrangement uses TRBV25-1 and TRBJ1-1; a weak D match, TRBD1 (5 bases). Germline V gives CDR1 MGHDK, CDR2 SYGVNS. V was shortened by 5 bases and J by 5 bases, with 9 bases between the two germline ends. This CDR3 has 12 amino acids. The CDR3 nucleotides read TGTGCCAGCAGTTTTGGGGGAACTGAAGCTTTCTTT. It yields the protein CASSFGGTEAFF.

This clone was counted once. The chain uses TRBV14 and TRBJ1-3, with D unclear. The germline V and J ends were trimmed by 4 bases and 3 bases, with 7 bases remaining between them. The CDR3 length is 13 residues. Per germline, CDR1 SGHDN and CDR2 FVKESK. Written as DNA, the CDR3 is TGTGCCAGCAGCCCGGCCATTGGAAACACCATATATTTT. This encodes CASSPAIGNTIYF.

The DNA for the CDR3 is TGTGCCAGCAGTTTACCACAACAAAGCAGGGTTACGCAGTATTTT. This encodes CASSLPQQSRVTQYF. This rearrangement joins TRBV28 to TRBJ2-3, with D perhaps matching TRBD1 (5 bases). Germline V gene lookup returns CDR1 MDHEN and CDR2 SYDVKM. This CDR3 region has 15 residues. Deletions cut 2 bases from V and 8 bases from J, with 17 bases between.

This chain joins TRBV7-9 and TRBJ1-1; TRBD1 matches at 7 bases. CDR3 size: 14 residues. Germline values: CDR1 SEHNR, CDR2 FQNEAQ (reference sequence). The junction had 4 bases not matched to a gene; V was cut back by 1 base and J by 5 bases. The CDR3 here is CASSLESGGTEAFF. The CDR3 DNA sequence: TGTGCCAGCAGCTTAGAGTCAGGGGGAACTGAAGCTTTCTTT.

The rearrangement joins TRBV9 to TRBJ2-1; D is possibly TRBD1 or TRBD2 (6 bases each). V lost 3 bases and J 1 base, leaving 11 bases between the germline ends. Germline V gene data show CDR1 as SGDLS and CDR2 as YYNGEE. CDR3 size: 15 residues. CDR3 in DNA: TGTGCCAGCAGCGAGGAGGGGGATTCCTACAATGAGCAGTTCTTC. It translates to CASSEEGDSYNEQFF.

The chain couples TRBV2 to TRBJ2-1; maybe TRBD1 (5 bases). Per the germline V gene, CDR1 is SNHLY and CDR2 is FYNNEI. The germline V and J ends were trimmed by 6 bases and 6 bases, with 12 bases remaining between them. CDR3 size: 13 residues. The CDR3 protein is CASRFDSSNEQFF. The CDR3 nucleotides read TGTGCCAGCAGGTTTGACAGTAGCAATGAGCAGTTCTTC. The full variable domain, rest sourced from reference TRBV2 and TRBJ2-1, is EPEVTQTPSHQVTQMGQEVILRCVPISNHLYFYWYRQILGQKVEFLVSFYNNEISEKSEIFDDQFSVERPDGSNFTLKIRSTKLEDSAMYFCASRFDSSNEQFFGPGTRLTVL.

This chain uses TRBV9 with TRBJ2-1; no reliable D call. The germline CDR1 and CDR2 sequences are SGDLS and YYNGEE. V was trimmed by 7 bases and J by 3 bases, leaving 11 bases between them. The CDR3 runs 13 residues. CDR3 in DNA: TGTGCCAGCGGATCGCCGTTCTACAATGAGCAGTTCTTC. Protein product: CASGSPFYNEQFF.

The gene calls are TRBV27 and TRBJ2-1; 7 bases are shared with TRBD2. The CDR3 has 18 residues. Per the germline V gene, CDR1 is MNHEY and CDR2 is SMNVEV (reference sequence). V lost 4 bases to trimming and J lost 0 bases; unmatched junction nucleotides: 12. The chain's CDR3 is CASSSRPTSSNSYNEQFF. For the CDR3, the DNA is TGTGCCAGCAGTTCCCGACCGACTAGCAGCAACTCCTACAATGAGCAGTTCTTC.

The chain has TRBV9 and TRBJ2-1, with TRBD2 matching over 12 bases. Trimming cost V 4 bases and J 7 bases; bases outside gene matches: 9. This CDR3 is built from 16 residues. Germline V lookup: CDR1 SGDLS, CDR2 YYNGEE. The CDR3 loop reads CASSIGLAGIGNEQFF. The CDR3 nucleotides are TGTGCCAGCAGCATAGGACTAGCGGGAATTGGGAATGAGCAGTTCTTC.